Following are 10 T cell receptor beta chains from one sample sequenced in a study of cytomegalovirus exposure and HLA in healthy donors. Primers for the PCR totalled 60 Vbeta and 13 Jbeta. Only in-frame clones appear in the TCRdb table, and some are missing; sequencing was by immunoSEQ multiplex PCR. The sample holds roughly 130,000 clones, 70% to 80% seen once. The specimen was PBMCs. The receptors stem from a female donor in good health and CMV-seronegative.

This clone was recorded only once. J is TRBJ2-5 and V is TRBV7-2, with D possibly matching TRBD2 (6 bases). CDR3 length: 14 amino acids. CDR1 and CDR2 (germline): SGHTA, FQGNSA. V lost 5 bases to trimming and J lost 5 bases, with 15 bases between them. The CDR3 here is CASSPGDWGETQYF. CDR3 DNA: TGTGCCAGCAGCCCCGGGGACTGGGGGGAGACCCAGTACTTC.

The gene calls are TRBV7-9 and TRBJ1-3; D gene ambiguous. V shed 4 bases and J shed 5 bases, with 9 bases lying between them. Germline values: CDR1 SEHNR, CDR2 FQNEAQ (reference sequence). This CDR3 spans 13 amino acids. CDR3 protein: CASSSLTRNTIYF. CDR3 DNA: TGTGCCAGCAGCTCCCTAACCAGAAACACCATATATTTT.

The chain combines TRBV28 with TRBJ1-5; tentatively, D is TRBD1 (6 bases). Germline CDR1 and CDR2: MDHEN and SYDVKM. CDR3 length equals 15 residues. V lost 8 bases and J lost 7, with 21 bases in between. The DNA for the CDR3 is TGTGCCAGCTCGTCCGGGGGGGGCGCGAGGCAGCCCCAGCATTTT. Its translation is CASSSGGGARQPQHF.

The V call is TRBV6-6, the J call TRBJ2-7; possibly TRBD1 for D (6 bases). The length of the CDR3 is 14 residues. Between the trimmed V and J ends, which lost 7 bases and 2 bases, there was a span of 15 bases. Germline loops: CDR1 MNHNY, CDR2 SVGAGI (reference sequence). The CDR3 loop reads CASNDQGTTYEQYF. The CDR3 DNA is TGTGCCAGCAACGACCAGGGGACCACCTACGAGCAGTACTTC.

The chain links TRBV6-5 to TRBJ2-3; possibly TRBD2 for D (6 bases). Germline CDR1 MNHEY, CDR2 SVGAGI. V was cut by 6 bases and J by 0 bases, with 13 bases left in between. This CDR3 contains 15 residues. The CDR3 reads CASSWAGTSTDTQYF. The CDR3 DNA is TGTGCCAGCAGCTGGGCCGGGACTAGCACAGATACGCAGTATTTT.

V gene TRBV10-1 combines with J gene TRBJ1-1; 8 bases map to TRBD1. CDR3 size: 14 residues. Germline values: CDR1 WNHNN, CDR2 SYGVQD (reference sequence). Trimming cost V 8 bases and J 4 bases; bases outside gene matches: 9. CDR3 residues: CASAMDRVSTEAFF. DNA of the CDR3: TGCGCCAGCGCGATGGACAGGGTCAGCACTGAAGCTTTCTTT.

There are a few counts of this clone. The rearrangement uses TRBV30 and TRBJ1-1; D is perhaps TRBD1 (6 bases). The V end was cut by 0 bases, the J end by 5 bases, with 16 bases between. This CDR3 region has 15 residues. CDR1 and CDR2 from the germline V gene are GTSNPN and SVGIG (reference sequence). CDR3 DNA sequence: TGTGCCTGGAGTGTATCCCCAGGGGCCGTGACTGAAGCTTTCTTT. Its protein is CAWSVSPGAVTEAFF. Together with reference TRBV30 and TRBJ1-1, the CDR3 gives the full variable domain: SQTIHQWPATLVQPVGSPLSLECTVEGTSNPNLYWYRQAAGRGLQLLFYSVGIGQISSEVPQNLSASRPQDRQFILSSKKLLLSDSGFYLCAWSVSPGAVTEAFFGQGTRLTVV.

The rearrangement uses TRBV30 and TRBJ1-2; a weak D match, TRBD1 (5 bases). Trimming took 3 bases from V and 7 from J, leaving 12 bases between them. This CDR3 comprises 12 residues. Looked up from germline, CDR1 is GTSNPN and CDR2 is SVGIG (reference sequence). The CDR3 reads CAWRQGPAGYTF. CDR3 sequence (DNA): TGTGCCTGGAGGCAGGGCCCGGCTGGCTACACCTTC.

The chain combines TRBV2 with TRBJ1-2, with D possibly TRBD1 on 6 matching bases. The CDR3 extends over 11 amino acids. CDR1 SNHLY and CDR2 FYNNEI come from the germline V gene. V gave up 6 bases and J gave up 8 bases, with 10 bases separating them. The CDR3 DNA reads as TGTGCCAGCAGCGTTGACAGGGGCTACACCTTC. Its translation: CASSVDRGYTF.

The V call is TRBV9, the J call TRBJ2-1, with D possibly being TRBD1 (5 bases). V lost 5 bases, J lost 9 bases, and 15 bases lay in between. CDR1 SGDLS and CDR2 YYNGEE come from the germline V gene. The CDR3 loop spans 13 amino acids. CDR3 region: CASRAPLGLEQFF. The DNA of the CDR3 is TGTGCCAGCAGAGCCCCGTTGGGGCTTGAGCAGTTCTTC.